This T cell receptor (beta chain) originates from a study of cytomegalovirus exposure and HLA in healthy donors (dated by TCRdb to about 2017). About the full investigation: In an earlier analysis of several hundred of the donors, approximately 260 Gb of sequence data and 120 million or so unique TCR beta sequences from 180 million or so T cells were reported. An early release that covered roughly 600 HLA-typed donors contained approximately 300 gigabases of sequencing data and about 93 million unique TCR sequences. The genetic ancestry cluster associated with self-reported Caucasian donors included 80% to 90% of the roughly 380 genotyped donors. The study aimed to test whether cataloging public T cell receptors could reveal signatures of past pathogen exposure. The T cell repertoires of around 670 subjects were profiled by immunosequencing and related to cytomegalovirus serostatus. A separate validation cohort of over a hundred different subjects was used in addition to the approximately 640-subject first cohort. High-throughput TCR immunosequencing, statistical association of individual TCRs with disease status, and machine learning were combined to predict cytomegalovirus infection status. A later analysis re-analyzed previously published TCR beta repertoires from 650 to 800 donors and added high-resolution HLA genotyping to study TCR occurrence patterns. Rather than using new phenotypic data, the later analysis identified candidate immune exposures from TCR beta sequences and from how often those sequences occurred across donors. An earlier analysis of 587 of the donors used high-throughput TCR beta sequencing to judge whether each TCR beta V gene segment behaved as functional or pseudogenic. Donor age, sex, ethnicity and CMV serostatus were compiled alongside the repertoire data. Genome-wide SNP genotypes for about 65% of the roughly 670 donors were used in a later genetic analysis, which treated that subset as a discovery cohort. Every discovery cohort repertoire had been produced on one sequencing platform. Class I and class II HLA loci were covered by the typing at four-digit resolution. The number of typed donors differed by locus: about 629-630 for A, B, C, DRB1 and DQB1; 522 for DQA1; approximately 600 for DPA1; and roughly 450 for DPB1. Four or five DR-DQ haplotypes were handled as single units for association and clustering, since linkage in the cohort was strong. Among 300 to 450 genotyped donors of the cohort, an average of around 240,000 unique TCR beta nucleotide sequences were sequenced per donor, around 18% of them non-productive. Broader findings and caveats from the paper: This cohort had only TCR beta chains sequenced, and the lack of alpha or paired-chain data limited which features could be detected. An association between a missense DCLRE1C variant and V-gene and J-gene trimming of TCR beta chains was found in a later genetic analysis and replicated in an independent cohort. A cluster of highly shared sequence variants was judged likely to be a technical artifact of the sequencing pipeline. Some 15 rarely observed V segments, including chromosome 9 orphons, were excluded from the earlier analysis of approximately 500 of the donors because counts were too low. Most TCR sequences were observed very rarely across donors, whereas some public TCRs were present in many individuals. In vitro tests confirmed that a few of the cytomegalovirus-associated TCR beta chains recognize cytomegalovirus antigens. Linkage disequilibrium might explain the correlated functional status among segregating V segments, but an unknown experimental factor could not be excluded. The presence/absence analyses assumed that sequencing depth was roughly uniform across donors, and that assumption may not be true. The classifier was reported to diagnose cytomegalovirus status with high specificity and sensitivity in both the original cohort and the validation cohort. A later analysis reported that several top co-occurrence clusters appeared linked to parvovirus B19, influenza, CMV and Epstein-Barr virus. A later analysis associated roughly 17,000 TCR beta sequences with specific HLA alleles at a false discovery rate of 0.05. According to a later genetic analysis, donors in an Asian-associated ancestry cluster had fewer N-insertions in productive TCRs than the roughly 670-donor mean. Most CMV-associated TCR beta chains appeared to be HLA-restricted in a later analysis, and the HLA associations seemed to be driven largely by CMV exposure. CMV serostatus was the only immune exposure information available for the cohort. In a later analysis, the rate of TCR association differed among HLA loci, with DRB1 alleles having the most associated TCRs and HLA-C alleles having the fewest. The study listed approximately 160 TCR beta chains as associated with cytomegalovirus. The authors suggested that the approach could potentially be extended to other disease states and immunological phenotypes. Compared with equally common non-associated chains, HLA-associated TCR beta chains in a later analysis were more clonally expanded and had lower generation probabilities. When HLA alleles, especially DR and DQ, strongly co-occurred, TCR associations were difficult to assign to individual alleles. Because HLA typing was missing for some donors at each locus, association tests included only the typed subset. Because the 87-base-pair reads could not distinguish some IMGT-functional V segments, including TRBV6-2 and TRBV6-3, those segments were excluded. An earlier analysis of roughly 570 of the donors showed that most TCR beta V segments appeared in productive rearrangements either about 87% or about 30% of the time, which broadly matched IMGT annotations. A further reported finding was that TCR beta sequences accurately predicted the HLA-A and HLA-B alleles for most subjects in the first cohort.

Receptors were amplified or captured by the immunoSEQ multiplex PCR assay. For the multiplex PCR, a mixture combining 60 forward primers for TCR Vbeta segments and 13 reverse primers for TCR Jbeta segments was used. Amplification of the CDR3 region of rearranged TCR beta genes was performed with a multiplex PCR assay on genomic DNA. Amplified TCR beta libraries were sequenced as 87-base-pair reads on the Illumina HiSeq System. Turning to the authors' computational methods: A later analysis tallied around 87 million unique TCR beta chains across the 660 or so repertoires, and around 12 million of those chains were shared by two or more donors. Raw reads were error-corrected and collapsed into unique sequences by a nearest-neighbor algorithm in which closely related sequences were merged to remove PCR and sequencing errors. CDR3 sequences were aligned to IMGT reference sequences to assign V, D and J gene segments. For a sequence to be retained, a match of at least six nucleotides was required to both a V gene segment and a J gene segment. A rearrangement was called productive if the CDR3 had no stop codons and remained in frame with V and J, and every other rearrangement was called non-productive. Following IMGT convention, CDR3 was defined as the stretch from the second conserved V-encoded cysteine to the conserved J-encoded phenylalanine. Sequences without an unambiguous match to a single V gene segment were excluded from the earlier analysis of approximately 600 of the donors. An earlier analysis of fewer than 750 of the donors called V segments functional above 56.7% productive rearrangements and segregating when the between-donor standard deviation exceeded 5%. A statistical classification framework was developed to diagnose cytomegalovirus status using the catalog of TCR beta chain sequences. A later analysis assigned V and J genes by comparing TCR nucleotide sequences with IMGT/GENE-DB human TR gene sequences. A later analysis assigned CDR3 sequences and most-parsimonious VDJ recombination scenarios with the TCRdist pipeline. In a later analysis, every TCR beta chain was defined by the combination of its CDR3 amino acid sequence and its V-gene family, and reads without a unique V-gene family were dropped. To address suspected cross-contamination and a sequencing artifact, a later analysis removed 592 highly shared, low-generation-probability nucleotide sequences. For each public chain, a later analysis derived a clonal expansion index from normalized ranks of inferred template counts within each repertoire. In a later analysis, generation probabilities were computed with a VDJ recombination model fitted to out-of-frame rearrangements, and the resulting probabilities were checked against IGoR. In a later analysis, TCR-TCR, TCR-HLA and TCR-CMV co-occurrence was scored with hypergeometric tests, and a repertoire-size bias correction was applied to TCR pairs. In a later analysis, false discovery rates were estimated by permuting HLA or CMV assignments 20 times. In a later analysis, co-occurring TCRs were grouped with DBSCAN, and TCRdist sequence similarity was added when clustering was performed within HLA-allele-positive subsets. For co-occurrence clustering, repertoires with fewer than 30,000 or more than 120,000 public chains were excluded, along with five or six repertoires with anomalous nucleotide sharing. As stored in TCRdb, this immuneACCESS dataset retains in-frame rearrangements with V and J assigned. A fraction of the clones does not appear; measured against another copy, unresolved V genes explain less than half of the discrepancy, and the remainder lacks a known reason. That table furnishes V, J and clone size, whereas the DNA furnished D and trimming. This sample has 75,000 to 100,000 clones in its table, and about 81% of those were observed once. Under 5.5% of the sample goes to the ten largest clones.

CDR3 length: 13 amino acids, cysteine to phenylalanine. Only CDR3 DNA is held: 39 bases, read in frame from base 1. Per the germline V gene, MNHNS is the CDR1 and SASEGT is the CDR2. Deletion took 4 bases off V and 5 bases off J, with a span of 10 bases between the germline ends. As to this clone: Its antigen has not been determined. Qualities for individual bases were not recorded, and no much larger clone is one base off.

The cohort comprised 710 or so healthy bone marrow donors. At the time of sampling, all cohort members were nominally healthy, though unrecorded immune exposures were likely present. The donor tested CMV seropositive and was one of the 289 seropositive cohort members. Each donor provided a peripheral blood sample, and peripheral blood mononuclear cells were used for TCR beta sequencing. The Qiagen DNeasy Blood Extraction Kit was used to extract genomic DNA from the blood cell samples. Sequencing was done on a sample of PBMCs. The chain links TRBV6-1 with TRBJ2-3; confidence is insufficient to name the D gene. The receptor comes from a man aged 40-50 years in good health and CMV-seropositive. The bases read TGTGCCAGCAGTGGGCAGTATAAAGATACGCAGTATTTT. Translated, this gives CASSGQYKDTQYF.